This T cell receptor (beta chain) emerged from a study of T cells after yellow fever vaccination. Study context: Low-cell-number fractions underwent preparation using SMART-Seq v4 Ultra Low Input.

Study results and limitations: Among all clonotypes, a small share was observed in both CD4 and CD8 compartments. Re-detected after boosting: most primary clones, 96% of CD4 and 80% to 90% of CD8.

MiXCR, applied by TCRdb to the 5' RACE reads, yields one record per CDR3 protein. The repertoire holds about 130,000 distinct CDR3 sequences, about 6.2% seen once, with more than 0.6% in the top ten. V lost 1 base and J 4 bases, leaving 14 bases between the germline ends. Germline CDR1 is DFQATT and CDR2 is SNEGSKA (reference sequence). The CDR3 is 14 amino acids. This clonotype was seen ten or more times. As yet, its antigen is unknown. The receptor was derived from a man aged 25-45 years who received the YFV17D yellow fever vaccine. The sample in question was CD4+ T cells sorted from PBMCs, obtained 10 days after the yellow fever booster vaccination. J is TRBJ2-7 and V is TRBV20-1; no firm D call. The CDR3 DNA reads TGCAGTGCTAGAGGGCTGGGATTCCAATACGAGCAGTACTTC. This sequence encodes CSARGLGFQYEQYF.